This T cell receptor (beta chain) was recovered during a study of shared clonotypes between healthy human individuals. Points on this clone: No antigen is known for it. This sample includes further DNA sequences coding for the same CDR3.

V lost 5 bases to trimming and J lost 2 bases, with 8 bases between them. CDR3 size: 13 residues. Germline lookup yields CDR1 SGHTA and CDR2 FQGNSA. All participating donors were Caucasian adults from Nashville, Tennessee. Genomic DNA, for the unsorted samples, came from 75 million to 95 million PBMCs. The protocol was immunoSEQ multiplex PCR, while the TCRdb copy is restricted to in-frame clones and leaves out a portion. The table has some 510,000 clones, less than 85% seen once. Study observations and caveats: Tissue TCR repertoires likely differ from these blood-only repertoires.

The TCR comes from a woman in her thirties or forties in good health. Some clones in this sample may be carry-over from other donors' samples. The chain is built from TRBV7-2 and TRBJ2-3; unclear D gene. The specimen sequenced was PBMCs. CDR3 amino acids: CASSPQATDTQYF. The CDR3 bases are TGTGCCAGCAGCCCCCAAGCCACAGATACGCAGTATTTT.